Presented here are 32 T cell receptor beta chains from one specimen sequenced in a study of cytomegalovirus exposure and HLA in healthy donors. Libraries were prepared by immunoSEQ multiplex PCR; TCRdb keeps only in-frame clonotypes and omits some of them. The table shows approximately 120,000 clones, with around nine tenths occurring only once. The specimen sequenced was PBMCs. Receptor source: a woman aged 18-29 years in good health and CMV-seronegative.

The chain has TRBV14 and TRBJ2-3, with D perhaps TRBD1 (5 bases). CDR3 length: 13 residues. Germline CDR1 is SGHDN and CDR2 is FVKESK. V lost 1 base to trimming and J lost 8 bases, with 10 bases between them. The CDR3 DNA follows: TGTGCCAGCAGCCAAGGAACGCAGGGTACGCAGTATTTT. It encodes CASSQGTQGTQYF. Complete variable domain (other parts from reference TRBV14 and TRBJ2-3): EAGVTQFPSHSVIEKGQTVTLRCDPISGHDNLYWYRRVMGKEIKFLLHFVKESKQDESGMPNNRFLAERTGGTYSTLKVQPAELEDSGVYFCASSQGTQGTQYFGPGTRLTVL.

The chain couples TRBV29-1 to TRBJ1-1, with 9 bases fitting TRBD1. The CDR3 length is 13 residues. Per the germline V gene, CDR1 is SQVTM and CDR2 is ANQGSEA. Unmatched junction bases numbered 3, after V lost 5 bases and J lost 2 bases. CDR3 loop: CSVLQGANTEAFF. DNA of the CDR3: TGCAGCGTTTTACAGGGGGCTAACACTGAAGCTTTCTTT.

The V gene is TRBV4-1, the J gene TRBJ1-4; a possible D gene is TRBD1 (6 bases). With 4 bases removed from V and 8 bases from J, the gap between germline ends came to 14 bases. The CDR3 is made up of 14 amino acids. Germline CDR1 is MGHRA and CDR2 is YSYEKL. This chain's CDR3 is CASSPTGPGEKLFF. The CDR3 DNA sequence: TGCGCCAGCAGCCCGACAGGCCCCGGAGAAAAACTGTTTTTT.

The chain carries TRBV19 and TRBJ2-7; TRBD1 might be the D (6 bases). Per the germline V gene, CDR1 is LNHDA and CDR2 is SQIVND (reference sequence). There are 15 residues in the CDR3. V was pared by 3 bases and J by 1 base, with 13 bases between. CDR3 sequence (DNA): TGTGCCAGTAGTATCAACAGGGCTTTGTCCTACGAGCAGTACTTC. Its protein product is CASSINRALSYEQYF.

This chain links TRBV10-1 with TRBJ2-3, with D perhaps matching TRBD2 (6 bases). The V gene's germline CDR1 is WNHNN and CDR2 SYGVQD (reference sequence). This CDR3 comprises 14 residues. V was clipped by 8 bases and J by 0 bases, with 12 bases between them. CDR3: CASGGGSSTDTQYF. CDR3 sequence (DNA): TGCGCCAGCGGTGGAGGGTCTAGCACAGATACGCAGTATTTT.

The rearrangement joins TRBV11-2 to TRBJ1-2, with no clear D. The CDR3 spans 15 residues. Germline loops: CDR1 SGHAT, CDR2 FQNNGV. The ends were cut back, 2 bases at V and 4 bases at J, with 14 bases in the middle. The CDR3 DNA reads TGTGCCAGCAGCTTATACGCGGGCGGCGGCTATGGCTACACCTTC. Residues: CASSLYAGGGYGYTF.

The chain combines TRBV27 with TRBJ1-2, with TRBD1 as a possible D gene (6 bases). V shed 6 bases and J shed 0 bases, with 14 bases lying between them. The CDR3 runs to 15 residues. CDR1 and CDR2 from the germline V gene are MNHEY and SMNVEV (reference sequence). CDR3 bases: TGTGCCAGCAGCCCACGGGGGGGCTCTAACTATGGCTACACCTTC. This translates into CASSPRGGSNYGYTF.

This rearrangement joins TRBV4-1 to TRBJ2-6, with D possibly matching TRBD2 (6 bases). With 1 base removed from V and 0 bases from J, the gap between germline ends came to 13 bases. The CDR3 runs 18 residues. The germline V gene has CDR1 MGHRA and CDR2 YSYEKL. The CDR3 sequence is CASSQVGGLLSGANVLTF. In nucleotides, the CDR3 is TGCGCCAGCAGCCAAGTCGGGGGACTCCTCTCTGGGGCCAACGTCCTGACTTTC.

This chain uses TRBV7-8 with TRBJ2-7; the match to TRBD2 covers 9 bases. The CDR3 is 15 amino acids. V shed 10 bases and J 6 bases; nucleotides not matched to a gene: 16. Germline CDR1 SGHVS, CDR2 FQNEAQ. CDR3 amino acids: CATRRVREGLGEQYF. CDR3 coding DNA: TGTGCCACCCGGAGGGTGCGGGAGGGCCTAGGCGAGCAGTACTTC.

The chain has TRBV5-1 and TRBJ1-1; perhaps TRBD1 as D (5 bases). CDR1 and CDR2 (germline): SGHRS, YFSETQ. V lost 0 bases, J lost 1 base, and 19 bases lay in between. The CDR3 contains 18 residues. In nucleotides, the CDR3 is TGCGCCAGCAGCTTGGTGGCTTGGCGGGAGGGGACGAACACTGAAGCTTTCTTT. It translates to CASSLVAWREGTNTEAFF. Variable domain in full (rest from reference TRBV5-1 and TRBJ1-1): KAGVTQTPRYLIKTRGQQVTLSCSPISGHRSVSWYQQTPGQGLQFLFEYFSETQRNKGNFPGRFSGRQFSNSRSEMNVSTLELGDSALYLCASSLVAWREGTNTEAFFGQGTRLTVV.

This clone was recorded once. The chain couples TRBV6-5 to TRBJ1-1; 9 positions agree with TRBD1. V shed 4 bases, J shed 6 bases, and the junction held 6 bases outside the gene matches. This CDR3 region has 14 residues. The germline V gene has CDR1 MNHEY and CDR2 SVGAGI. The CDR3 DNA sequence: TGTGCCAGCAGTTTGGACAGGGGCGCGGCTGAAGCTTTCTTT. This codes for CASSLDRGAAEAFF.

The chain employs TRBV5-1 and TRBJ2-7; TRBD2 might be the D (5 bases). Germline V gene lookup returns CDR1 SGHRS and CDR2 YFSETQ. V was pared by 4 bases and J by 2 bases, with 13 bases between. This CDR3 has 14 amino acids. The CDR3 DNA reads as TGCGCCAGCAGCAGTGGTAGAGGGCCCTACGAGCAGTACTTC. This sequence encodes CASSSGRGPYEQYF.

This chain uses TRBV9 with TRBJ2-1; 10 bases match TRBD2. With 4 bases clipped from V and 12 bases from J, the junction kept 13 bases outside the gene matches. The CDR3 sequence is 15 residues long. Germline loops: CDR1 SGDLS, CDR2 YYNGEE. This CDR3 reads CASSRGLAGANGQFF. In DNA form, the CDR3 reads TGTGCCAGCAGCCGTGGGCTAGCGGGAGCTAACGGGCAGTTCTTC. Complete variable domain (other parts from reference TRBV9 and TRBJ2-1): DSGVTQTPKHLITATGQRVTLRCSPRSGDLSVYWYQQSLDQGLQFLIQYYNGEERAKGNILERFSAQQFPDLHSELNLSSLELGDSALYFCASSRGLAGANGQFFGPGTRLTVL.

CDR3 residues: CASSGLPSGTGELFF. CDR3 nucleotide sequence: TGTGCCAGCAGTGGCCTCCCAAGCGGCACCGGGGAGCTGTTTTTT. The chain has TRBV6-1 and TRBJ2-2; a weak D match, TRBD2 (5 bases). This CDR3 is built from 15 residues. V shed 4 bases and J shed 4 bases, with 13 bases lying between them. Per the germline V gene, CDR1 is MNHNS and CDR2 is SASEGT.

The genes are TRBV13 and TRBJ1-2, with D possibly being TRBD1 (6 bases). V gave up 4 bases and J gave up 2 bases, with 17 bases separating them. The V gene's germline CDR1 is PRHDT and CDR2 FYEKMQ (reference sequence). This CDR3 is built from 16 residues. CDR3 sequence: CASSYGGDTGNYGYTF. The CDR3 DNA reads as TGTGCCAGCAGCTACGGGGGGGATACAGGGAACTATGGCTACACCTTC.

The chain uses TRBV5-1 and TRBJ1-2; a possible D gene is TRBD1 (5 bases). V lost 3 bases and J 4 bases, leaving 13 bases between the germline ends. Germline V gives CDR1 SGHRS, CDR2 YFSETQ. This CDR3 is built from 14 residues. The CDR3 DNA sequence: TGCGCCAGCAGCTCTTCGGCAGGGCTCTATGGCTACACCTTC. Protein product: CASSSSAGLYGYTF.

The CDR3 DNA is TGTGCCAGCAGCTTTGAACCCAGAGGCGGGGAGCTGTTTTTT. The encoded protein is CASSFEPRGGELFF. The chain has TRBV7-9 and TRBJ2-2, with D unresolved. This CDR3 is built from 14 residues. V lost 3 bases, J lost 7 bases, and 12 bases lay in between. Germline CDR1 reads SEHNR; CDR2 reads FQNEAQ (reference sequence).

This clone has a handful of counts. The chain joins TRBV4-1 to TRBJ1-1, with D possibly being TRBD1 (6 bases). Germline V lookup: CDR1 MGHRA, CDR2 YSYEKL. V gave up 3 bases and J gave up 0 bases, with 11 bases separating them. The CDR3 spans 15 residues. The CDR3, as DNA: TGCGCCAGCAGCCAGTACAGGACAGTGAACACTGAAGCTTTCTTT. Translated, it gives CASSQYRTVNTEAFF.

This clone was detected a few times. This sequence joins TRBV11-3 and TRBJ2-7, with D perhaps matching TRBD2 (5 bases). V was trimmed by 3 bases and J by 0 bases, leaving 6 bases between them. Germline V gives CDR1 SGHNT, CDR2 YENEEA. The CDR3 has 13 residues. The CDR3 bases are TGTGCCAGCAGCTTCGCGGGCTCCTACGAGCAGTACTTC. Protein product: CASSFAGSYEQYF. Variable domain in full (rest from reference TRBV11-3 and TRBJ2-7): EAGVVQSPRYKIIEKKQPVAFWCNPISGHNTLYWYLQNLGQGPELLIRYENEEAVDDSQLPKDRFSAERLKGVDSTLKIQPAELGDSAVYLCASSFAGSYEQYFGPGTRLTVT.

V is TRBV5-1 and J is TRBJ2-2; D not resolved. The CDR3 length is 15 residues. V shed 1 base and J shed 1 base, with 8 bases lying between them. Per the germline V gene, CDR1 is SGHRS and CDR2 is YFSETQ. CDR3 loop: CASSLWYRNTGELFF. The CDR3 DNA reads TGCGCCAGCAGCTTGTGGTACAGGAACACCGGGGAGCTGTTTTTT.

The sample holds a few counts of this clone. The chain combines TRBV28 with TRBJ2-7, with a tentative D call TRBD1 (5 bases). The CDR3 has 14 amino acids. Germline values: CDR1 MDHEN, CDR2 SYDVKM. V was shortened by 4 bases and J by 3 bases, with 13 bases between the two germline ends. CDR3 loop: CASSWGRQFYEQYF. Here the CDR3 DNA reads TGTGCCAGCAGTTGGGGAAGACAGTTCTACGAGCAGTACTTC.

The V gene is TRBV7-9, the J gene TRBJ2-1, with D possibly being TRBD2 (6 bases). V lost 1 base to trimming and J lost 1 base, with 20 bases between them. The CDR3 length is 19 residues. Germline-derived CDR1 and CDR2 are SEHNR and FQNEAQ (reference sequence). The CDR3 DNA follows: TGTGCCAGCAGCTTAGGGCTCGACCCCCTCGGGAGTTCCTACAATGAGCAGTTCTTC. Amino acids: CASSLGLDPLGSSYNEQFF.

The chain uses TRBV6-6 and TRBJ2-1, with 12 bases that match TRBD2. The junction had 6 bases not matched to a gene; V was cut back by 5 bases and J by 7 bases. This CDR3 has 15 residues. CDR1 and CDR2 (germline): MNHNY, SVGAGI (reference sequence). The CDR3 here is CASSLGLAGPNEQFF. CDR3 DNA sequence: TGTGCCAGCAGTCTAGGACTAGCGGGACCGAATGAGCAGTTCTTC.

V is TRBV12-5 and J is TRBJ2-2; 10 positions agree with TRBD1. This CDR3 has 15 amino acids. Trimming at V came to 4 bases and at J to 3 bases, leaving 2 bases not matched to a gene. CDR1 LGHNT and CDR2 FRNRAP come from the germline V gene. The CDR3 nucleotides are TGTGCTAGTGGTTCGGGACAGGGGTACACCGGGGAGCTGTTTTTT. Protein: CASGSGQGYTGELFF.

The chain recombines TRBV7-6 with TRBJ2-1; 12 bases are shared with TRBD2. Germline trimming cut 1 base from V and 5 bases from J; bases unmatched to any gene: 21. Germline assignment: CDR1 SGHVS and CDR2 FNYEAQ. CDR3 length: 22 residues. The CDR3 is CASSLERYSRTSGTGWHNEQFF. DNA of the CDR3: TGTGCCAGCAGCTTAGAGAGATATTCTCGGACTAGCGGGACCGGATGGCACAATGAGCAGTTCTTC.

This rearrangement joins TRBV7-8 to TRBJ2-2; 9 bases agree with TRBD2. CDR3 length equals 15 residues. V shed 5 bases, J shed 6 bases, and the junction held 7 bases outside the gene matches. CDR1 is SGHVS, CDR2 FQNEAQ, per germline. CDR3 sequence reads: CASSLSGSGPGELFF. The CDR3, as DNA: TGTGCCAGCAGCCTTAGCGGGAGCGGGCCCGGGGAGCTGTTTTTT.

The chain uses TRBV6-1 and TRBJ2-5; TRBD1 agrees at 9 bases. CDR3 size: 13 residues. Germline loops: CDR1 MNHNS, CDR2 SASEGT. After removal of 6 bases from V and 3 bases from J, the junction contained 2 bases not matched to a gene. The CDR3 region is CASRGQGKETQYF. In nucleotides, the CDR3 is TGTGCCAGCAGGGGACAGGGAAAAGAGACCCAGTACTTC.

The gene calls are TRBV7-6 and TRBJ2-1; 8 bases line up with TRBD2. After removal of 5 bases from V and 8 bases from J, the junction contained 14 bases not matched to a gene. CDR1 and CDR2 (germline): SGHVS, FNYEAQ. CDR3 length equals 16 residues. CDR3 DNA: TGTGCCAGCAGCCCGCGCGCAGCGGGAGCATCGGATGAGCAGTTCTTC. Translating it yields CASSPRAAGASDEQFF.

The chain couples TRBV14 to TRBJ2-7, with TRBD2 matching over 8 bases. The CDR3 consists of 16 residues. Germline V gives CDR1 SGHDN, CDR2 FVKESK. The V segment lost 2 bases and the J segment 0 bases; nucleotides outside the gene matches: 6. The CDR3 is CASSQFFSGISYEQYF. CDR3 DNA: TGTGCCAGCAGCCAATTCTTTAGCGGGATCTCCTACGAGCAGTACTTC. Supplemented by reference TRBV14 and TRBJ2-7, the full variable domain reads EAGVTQFPSHSVIEKGQTVTLRCDPISGHDNLYWYRRVMGKEIKFLLHFVKESKQDESGMPNNRFLAERTGGTYSTLKVQPAELEDSGVYFCASSQFFSGISYEQYFGPGTRLTVT.

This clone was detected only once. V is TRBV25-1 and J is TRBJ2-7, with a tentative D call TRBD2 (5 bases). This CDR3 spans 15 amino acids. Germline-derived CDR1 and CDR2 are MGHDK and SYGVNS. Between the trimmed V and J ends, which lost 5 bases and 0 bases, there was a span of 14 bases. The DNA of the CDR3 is TGTGCCAGCAGTAACTCGGGGTTGGGCTCCTACGAGCAGTACTTC. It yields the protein CASSNSGLGSYEQYF.

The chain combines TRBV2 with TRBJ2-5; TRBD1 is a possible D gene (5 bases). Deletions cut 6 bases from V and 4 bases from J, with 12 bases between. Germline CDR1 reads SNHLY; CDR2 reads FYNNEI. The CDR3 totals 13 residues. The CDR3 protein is CASRTRQGETQYF. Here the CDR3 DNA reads TGTGCCAGCAGAACGCGGCAGGGAGAGACCCAGTACTTC.

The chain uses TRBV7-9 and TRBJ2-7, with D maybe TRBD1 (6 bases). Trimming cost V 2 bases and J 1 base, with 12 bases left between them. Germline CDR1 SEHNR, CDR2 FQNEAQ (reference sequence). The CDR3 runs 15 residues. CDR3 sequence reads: CASSLKGQTSYEQYF. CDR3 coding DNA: TGTGCCAGCAGCTTAAAGGGACAAACATCCTACGAGCAGTACTTC.